The present T cell receptor (beta chain) was sequenced within a study of control samples from healthy donors and cancer patients. The protocol was immunoSEQ multiplex PCR, while the TCRdb copy is restricted to in-frame clones and leaves out a portion. The sample has about 120,000 clones; around 90% are singletons. The CDR3 runs to 13 residues. Germline V gene lookup returns CDR1 MNHEY and CDR2 SMNVEV (reference sequence). V gave up 2 bases and J gave up 4 bases, with 7 bases separating them. This receptor was taken from a man aged 50 to 59 in good health. Material: blood. J is TRBJ2-3 and V is TRBV27; D is perhaps TRBD1 or TRBD2 (5 bases each). The CDR3 sequence: CASSLRGPDTQYF. The CDR3 nucleotides are TGTGCCAGCAGTTTACGGGGCCCAGATACGCAGTATTTT.